This is a list of T cell receptor beta chains from one sample in a study of neurological immune-mediated disorders. TCRdb redid the calling of the 5' RACE reads with MiXCR, one entry per CDR3 protein. The sample contains approximately 20,000 distinct CDR3 sequences, around 2.5% of which appear only once. The sample was PBMCs. These receptors all come from a woman in her late teens or twenties with multiple sclerosis. Both conserved end residues are part of each CDR3. The order of the fields is J gene, V gene, CDR3 protein.

J: TRBJ2-7; V: TRBV5-1; CDR3: CASSPSGTGASYEQYF
J: TRBJ2-2; V: TRBV12-3/TRBV12-4; CDR3: CASSFYTGELFF
J: TRBJ2-1; V: TRBV11-2; CDR3: CASSLEGRSSYNEQFF
J: TRBJ2-1; V: TRBV6-5; CDR3: CASSELDDATGVDEQFF
J: TRBJ2-2; V: TRBV12-5; CDR3: CASGILAGAPGGTGELFF
J: TRBJ2-5; V: TRBV5-1; CDR3: CASSLGTSTQETQYF
J: TRBJ1-2; V: TRBV20-1; CDR3: CSAGLRDSGYTF
J: TRBJ2-3; V: TRBV12-3/TRBV12-4; CDR3: CATGGPNMDTQYF
J: TRBJ1-2; V: TRBV28; CDR3: CASGRGLRGYTF
J: TRBJ2-3; V: TRBV29-1; CDR3: CSVEGLGGTDTQYF
J: TRBJ2-3; V: TRBV11-3; CDR3: CASSLALAGVNTQYF
J: TRBJ1-4; V: TRBV25-1; CDR3: CASSELATNEKLFF
J: TRBJ1-2; V: TRBV12-3/TRBV12-4; CDR3: CASSTGTGALRYGYTF
J: TRBJ2-7; V: TRBV20-1; CDR3: CSAPTGNSYEQYF
J: TRBJ1-3; V: TRBV20-1; CDR3: CSARKGGTSKNTIYF
J: TRBJ1-1; V: TRBV13; CDR3: CASSLGARTIKYTEAFF
J: TRBJ1-5; V: TRBV3-1; CDR3: CASSQVYIRLEPRVNQPQHF
J: TRBJ2-1; V: TRBV7-9; CDR3: CASSLSYNEQFF
J: TRBJ1-1; V: TRBV20-1; CDR3: CSARASMGTEAFF
J: TRBJ1-1; V: TRBV20-1; CDR3: CSARDGRNTEAFF
J: TRBJ2-3; V: TRBV7-6; CDR3: CASSPARGLLSTDTQYF
J: TRBJ1-2; V: TRBV25-1; CDR3: CASSEPSAFGYTF
J: TRBJ2-2; V: TRBV6-5; CDR3: CASTRSRRTGELFF
J: TRBJ2-3; V: TRBV5-1; CDR3: CASSRDSPAQYF
J: TRBJ2-2; V: TRBV7-2; CDR3: CASSLSRAIGELFF
J: TRBJ2-1; V: TRBV18; CDR3: CASSPPGQGALNEQFF
J: TRBJ2-3; V: TRBV6-4; CDR3: CASSDGATDTQYF
J: TRBJ2-1; V: TRBV10-3; CDR3: CAISDPLVKEQFF
J: TRBJ1-1; V: TRBV9; CDR3: CASSVSTFSEAFF
J: TRBJ1-2; V: TRBV11-1; CDR3: CASRWGDSRTTNYGYTF
J: TRBJ2-5; V: TRBV7-9; CDR3: CASSLQSIQYF
J: TRBJ2-7; V: TRBV28; CDR3: CASRRAGTGAPYEQYF
J: TRBJ2-3; V: TRBV28; CDR3: CASIEGSTDTQYF
J: TRBJ2-7; V: TRBV6-1; CDR3: CASRVGRPSTYEQYF
J: TRBJ2-2; V: TRBV10-3; CDR3: CAIRRTGNTGELFF
J: TRBJ1-1; V: TRBV20-1; CDR3: CSASPGQAWNTEAFF
J: TRBJ1-1; V: TRBV20-1; CDR3: CSARLYRESEAFF
J: TRBJ2-2; V: TRBV12-3/TRBV12-4; CDR3: CASTPGQGMSGELFF
J: TRBJ2-5; V: TRBV15; CDR3: CATSRDPGVKYPQYF
J: TRBJ1-1; V: TRBV5-1; CDR3: CASSLAEGYTEAFF
J: TRBJ1-2; V: TRBV12-3/TRBV12-4; CDR3: CASSFGPGTYYGYTF
J: TRBJ1-2; V: TRBV20-1; CDR3: CSARPGQGYGYTF
J: TRBJ2-7; V: TRBV12-3/TRBV12-4; CDR3: CASSQSGRGRSYEQYF
J: TRBJ2-1; V: TRBV5-1; CDR3: CASSLGYSLDNEQFF